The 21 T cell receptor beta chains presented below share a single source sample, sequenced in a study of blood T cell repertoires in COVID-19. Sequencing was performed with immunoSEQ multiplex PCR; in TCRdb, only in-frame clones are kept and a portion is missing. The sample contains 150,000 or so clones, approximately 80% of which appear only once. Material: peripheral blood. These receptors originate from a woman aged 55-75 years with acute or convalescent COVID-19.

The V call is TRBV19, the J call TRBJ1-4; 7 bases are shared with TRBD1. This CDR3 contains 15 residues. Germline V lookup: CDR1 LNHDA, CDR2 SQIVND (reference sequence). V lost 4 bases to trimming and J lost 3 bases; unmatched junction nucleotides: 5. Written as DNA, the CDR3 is TGTGCCAGTAGTACGGACAGGCGGCCTAATGAAAAACTGTTTTTT. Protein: CASSTDRRPNEKLFF.

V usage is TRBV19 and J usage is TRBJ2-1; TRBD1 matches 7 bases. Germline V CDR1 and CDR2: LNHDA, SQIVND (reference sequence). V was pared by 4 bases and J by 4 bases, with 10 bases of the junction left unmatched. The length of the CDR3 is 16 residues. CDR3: CASSNPLGTAYNEQFF. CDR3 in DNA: TGTGCCAGTAGTAACCCCCTCGGGACAGCGTACAATGAGCAGTTCTTC.

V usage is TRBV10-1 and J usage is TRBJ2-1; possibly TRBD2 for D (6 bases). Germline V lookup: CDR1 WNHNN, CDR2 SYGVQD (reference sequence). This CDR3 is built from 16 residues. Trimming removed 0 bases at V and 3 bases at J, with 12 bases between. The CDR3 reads CASSESGDSDYNEQFF. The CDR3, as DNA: TGCGCCAGCAGTGAGTCGGGGGACTCGGACTACAATGAGCAGTTCTTC.

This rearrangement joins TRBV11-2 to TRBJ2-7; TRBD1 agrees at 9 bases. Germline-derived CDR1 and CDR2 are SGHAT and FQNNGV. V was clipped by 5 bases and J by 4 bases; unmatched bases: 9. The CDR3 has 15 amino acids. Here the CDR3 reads CASSNPTGGYYEQYF. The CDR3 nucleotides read TGTGCCAGCAGCAACCCGACAGGGGGGTATTACGAGCAGTACTTC.

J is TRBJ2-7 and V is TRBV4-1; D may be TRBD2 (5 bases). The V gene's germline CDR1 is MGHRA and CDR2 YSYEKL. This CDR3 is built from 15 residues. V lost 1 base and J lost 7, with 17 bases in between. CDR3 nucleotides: TGCGCCAGCAGCCAAGGGGGAGCTACCGGCGGAGAGCAGTACTTC. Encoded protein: CASSQGGATGGEQYF.

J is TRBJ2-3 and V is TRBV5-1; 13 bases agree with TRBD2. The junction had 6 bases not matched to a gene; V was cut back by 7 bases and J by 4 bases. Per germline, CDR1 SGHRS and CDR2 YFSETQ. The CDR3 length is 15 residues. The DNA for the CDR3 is TGCGCCAGCGTAACCGGGACTAGCGGGGCAGATACGCAGTATTTT. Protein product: CASVTGTSGADTQYF.

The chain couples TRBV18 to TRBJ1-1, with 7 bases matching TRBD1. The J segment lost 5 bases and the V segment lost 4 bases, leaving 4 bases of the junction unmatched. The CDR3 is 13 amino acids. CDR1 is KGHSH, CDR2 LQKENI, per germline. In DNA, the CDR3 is TGTGCCAGCTCACAGGGGGCAATGACTGAAGCTTTCTTT. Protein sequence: CASSQGAMTEAFF.

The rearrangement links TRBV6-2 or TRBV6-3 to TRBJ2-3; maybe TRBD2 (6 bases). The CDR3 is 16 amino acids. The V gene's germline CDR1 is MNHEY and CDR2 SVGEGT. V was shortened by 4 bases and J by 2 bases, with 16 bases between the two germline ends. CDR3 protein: CASSFGTGVYTDTQYF. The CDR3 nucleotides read TGTGCCAGCAGTTTCGGAACGGGAGTCTACACAGATACGCAGTATTTT.

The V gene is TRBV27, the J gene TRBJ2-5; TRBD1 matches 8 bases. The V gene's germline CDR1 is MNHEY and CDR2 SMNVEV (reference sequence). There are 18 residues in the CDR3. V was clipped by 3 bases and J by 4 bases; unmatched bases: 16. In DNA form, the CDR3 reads TGTGCCAGCAGTTTCTACCCGGACAGGGCGGTCGAGAGAGAGACCCAGTACTTC. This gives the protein CASSFYPDRAVERETQYF.

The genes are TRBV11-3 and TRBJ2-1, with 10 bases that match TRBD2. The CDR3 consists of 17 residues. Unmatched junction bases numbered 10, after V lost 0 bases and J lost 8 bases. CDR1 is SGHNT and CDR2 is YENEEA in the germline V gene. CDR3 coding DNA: TGTGCCAGCAGCTTAGACCATGAGCGGGGGGGCAGGGATGAGCAGTTCTTC. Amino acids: CASSLDHERGGRDEQFF.

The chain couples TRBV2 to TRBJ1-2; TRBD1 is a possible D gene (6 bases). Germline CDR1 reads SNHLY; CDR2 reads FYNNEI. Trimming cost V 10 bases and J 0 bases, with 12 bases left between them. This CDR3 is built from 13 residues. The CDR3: CAIPQGSNYGYTF. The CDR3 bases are TGTGCCATCCCTCAGGGGTCTAACTATGGCTACACCTTC.

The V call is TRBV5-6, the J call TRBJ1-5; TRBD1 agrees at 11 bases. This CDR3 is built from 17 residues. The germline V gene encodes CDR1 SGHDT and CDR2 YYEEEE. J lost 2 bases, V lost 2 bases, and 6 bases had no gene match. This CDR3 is CASSFRRTGGGNQPQHF. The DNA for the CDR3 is TGTGCCAGCAGCTTCCGCAGGACAGGGGGCGGCAATCAGCCCCAGCATTTT.

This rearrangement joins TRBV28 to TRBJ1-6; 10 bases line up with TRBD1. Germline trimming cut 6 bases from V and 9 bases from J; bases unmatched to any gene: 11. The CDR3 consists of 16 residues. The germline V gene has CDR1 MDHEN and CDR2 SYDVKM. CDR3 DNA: TGTGCCAGCAGGCAATCAAGTGGGACAGGGGCTTCACCCCTCCACTTT. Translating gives CASRQSSGTGASPLHF.

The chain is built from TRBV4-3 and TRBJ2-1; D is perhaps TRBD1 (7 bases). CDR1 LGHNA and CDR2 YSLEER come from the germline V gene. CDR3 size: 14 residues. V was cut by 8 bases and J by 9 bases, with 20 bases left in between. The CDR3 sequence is CASSSTSGGGEQFF. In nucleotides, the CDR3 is TGCGCCAGCTCTTCGACTTCAGGGGGAGGTGAGCAGTTCTTC.

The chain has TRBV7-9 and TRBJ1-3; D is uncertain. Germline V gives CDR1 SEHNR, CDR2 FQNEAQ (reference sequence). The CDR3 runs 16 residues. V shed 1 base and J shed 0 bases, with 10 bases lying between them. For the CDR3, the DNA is TGTGCCAGCAGCTTAGTTTTTCAGGTCTCTGGAAACACCATATATTTT. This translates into CASSLVFQVSGNTIYF.

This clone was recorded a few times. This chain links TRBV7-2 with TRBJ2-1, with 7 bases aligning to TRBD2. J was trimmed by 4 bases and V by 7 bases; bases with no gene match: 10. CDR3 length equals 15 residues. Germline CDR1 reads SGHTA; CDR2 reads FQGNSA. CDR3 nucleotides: TGTGCCAGCATCCTAACGACGGGGGGATACAATGAGCAGTTCTTC. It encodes CASILTTGGYNEQFF.

The CDR3, as DNA: TGTGCCAGCTCACCACCGCCAGGGACAGGTTCACCCCTCCACTTT. It translates to CASSPPPGTGSPLHF. This sequence joins TRBV18 and TRBJ1-6; 8 bases are shared with TRBD1. The CDR3 extends over 15 amino acids. Germline lookup yields CDR1 KGHSH and CDR2 LQKENI. V shed 0 bases and J 9 bases; nucleotides not matched to a gene: 4.

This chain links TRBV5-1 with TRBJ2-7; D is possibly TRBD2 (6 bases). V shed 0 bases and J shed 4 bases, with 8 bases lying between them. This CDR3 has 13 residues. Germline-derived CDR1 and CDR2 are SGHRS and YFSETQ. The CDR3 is CASSLGSGYEQYF. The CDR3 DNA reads TGCGCCAGCAGCTTGGGAAGCGGGTACGAGCAGTACTTC. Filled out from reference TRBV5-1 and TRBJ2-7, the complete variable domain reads KAGVTQTPRYLIKTRGQQVTLSCSPISGHRSVSWYQQTPGQGLQFLFEYFSETQRNKGNFPGRFSGRQFSNSRSEMNVSTLELGDSALYLCASSLGSGYEQYFGPGTRLTVT.

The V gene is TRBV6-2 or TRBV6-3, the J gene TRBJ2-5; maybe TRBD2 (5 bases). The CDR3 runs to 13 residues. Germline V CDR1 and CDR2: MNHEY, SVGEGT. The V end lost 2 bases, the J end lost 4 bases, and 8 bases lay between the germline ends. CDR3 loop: CASSYRGRETQYF. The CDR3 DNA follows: TGTGCCAGCAGTTACCGCGGGCGAGAGACCCAGTACTTC.

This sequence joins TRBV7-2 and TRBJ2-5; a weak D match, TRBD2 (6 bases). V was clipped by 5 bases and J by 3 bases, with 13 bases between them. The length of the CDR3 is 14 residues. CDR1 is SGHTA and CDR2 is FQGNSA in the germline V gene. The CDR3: CASSPRDLKETQYF. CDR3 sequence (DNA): TGTGCCAGCAGCCCACGGGACTTAAAAGAGACCCAGTACTTC.

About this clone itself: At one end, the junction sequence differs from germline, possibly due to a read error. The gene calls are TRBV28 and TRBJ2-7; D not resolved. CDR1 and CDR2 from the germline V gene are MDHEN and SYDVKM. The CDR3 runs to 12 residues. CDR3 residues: CASSSLGHPQNF. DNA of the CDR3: TGTGCCAGCAGTTCCCTTGGGCACCCACAGAACTTC.